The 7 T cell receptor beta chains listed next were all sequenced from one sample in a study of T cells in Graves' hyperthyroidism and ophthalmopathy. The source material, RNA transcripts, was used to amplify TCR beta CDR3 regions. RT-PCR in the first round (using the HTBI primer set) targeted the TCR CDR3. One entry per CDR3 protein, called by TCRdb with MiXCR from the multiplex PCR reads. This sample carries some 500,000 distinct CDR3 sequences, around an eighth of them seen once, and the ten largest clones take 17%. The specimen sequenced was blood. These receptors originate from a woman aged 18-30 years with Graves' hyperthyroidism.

Here the CDR3 DNA reads TGTGCCAGCAGCTTAGGGTACGACGTAAAACAAGAGACCCAGTACTTC. Its translation: CASSLGYDVKQETQYF. This chain joins TRBV13 and TRBJ2-5; the D is unclear. Germline V gives CDR1 PRHDT, CDR2 FYEKMQ (reference sequence). V was clipped by 0 bases and J by 2 bases, with 13 bases between them. The CDR3 covers 16 residues.

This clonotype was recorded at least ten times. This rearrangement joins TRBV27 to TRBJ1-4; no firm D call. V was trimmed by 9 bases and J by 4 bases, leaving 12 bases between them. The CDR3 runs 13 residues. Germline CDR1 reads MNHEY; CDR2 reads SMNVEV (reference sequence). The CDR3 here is CASQDGRNEKLFF. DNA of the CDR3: TGTGCCAGTCAGGACGGACGTAATGAAAAACTGTTTTTT.

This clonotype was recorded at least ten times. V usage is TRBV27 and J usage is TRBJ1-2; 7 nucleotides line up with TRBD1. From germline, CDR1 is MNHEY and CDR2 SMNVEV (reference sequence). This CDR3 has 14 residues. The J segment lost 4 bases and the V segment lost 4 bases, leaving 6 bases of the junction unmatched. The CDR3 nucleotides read TGTGCCAGCAGTTCCCCCCGGGACAGCTATGGCTACACCTTC. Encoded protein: CASSSPRDSYGYTF.

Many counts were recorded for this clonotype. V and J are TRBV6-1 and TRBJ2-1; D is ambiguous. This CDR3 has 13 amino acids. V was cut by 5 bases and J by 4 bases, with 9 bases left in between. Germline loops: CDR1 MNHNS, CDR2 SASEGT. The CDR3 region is CASSLTEYNEQFF. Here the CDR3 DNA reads TGTGCCAGCAGTTTAACTGAATACAATGAGCAGTTCTTC.

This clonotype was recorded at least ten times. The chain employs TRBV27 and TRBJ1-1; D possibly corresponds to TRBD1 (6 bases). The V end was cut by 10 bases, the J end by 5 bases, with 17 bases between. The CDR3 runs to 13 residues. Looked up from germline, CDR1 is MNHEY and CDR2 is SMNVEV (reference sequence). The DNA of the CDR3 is TGTGCCATCTGGCGACAGGACGGGACTGAAGCTTTCTTT. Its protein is CAIWRQDGTEAFF.

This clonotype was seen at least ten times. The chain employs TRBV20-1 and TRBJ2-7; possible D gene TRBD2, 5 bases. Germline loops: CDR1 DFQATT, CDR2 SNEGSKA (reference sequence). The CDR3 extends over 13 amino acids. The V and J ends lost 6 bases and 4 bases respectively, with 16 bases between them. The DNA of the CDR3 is TGCAGTGCGACCTTGTGGAGAGGGTACGAGCAGTACTTC. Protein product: CSATLWRGYEQYF.

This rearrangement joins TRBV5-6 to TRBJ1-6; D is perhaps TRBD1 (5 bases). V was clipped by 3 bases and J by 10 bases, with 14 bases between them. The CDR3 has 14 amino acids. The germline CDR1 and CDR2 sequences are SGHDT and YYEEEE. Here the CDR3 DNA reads TGTGCCAGCAGCTCTCGGGCAGGGTTATCACCCCTCCACTTT. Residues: CASSSRAGLSPLHF. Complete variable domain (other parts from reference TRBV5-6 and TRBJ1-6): DAGVTQSPTHLIKTRGQQVTLRCSPKSGHDTVSWYQQALGQGPQFIFQYYEEEERQRGNFPDRFSGHQFPNYSSELNVNALLLGDSALYLCASSSRAGLSPLHFGNGTRLTVT.